The 15 T cell receptor beta chains listed next were all sequenced from one sample in a study of tumor-infiltrating lymphocytes in primary liver carcinoma. The authors made TCR beta cDNA from around 500 ng total RNA with a constant-region primer. Libraries covering TCR beta were generated through three nested multiplex PCR rounds (using a slightly modified ARM-PCR). Investigators reported that the first two PCR rounds, at about 9 cycles each, used TRBV1-TRBV30 forward primers with a C-beta reverse primer. TCRdb used MiXCR to reprocess the multiplex PCR reads, holding one entry per CDR3 protein. The sample holds about 50,000 distinct CDR3 sequences, 60% to 80% seen once. For each extraction, RNA and DNA were obtained together from 20-30 mg of unsorted bulk tissue. The specimen was liver tumor tissue from sampling region 5. Subset meaning: tumor region T5, tumor centre. These receptors were collected from a man in his forties or fifties with primary liver carcinoma and hepatitis B virus infection.

This sequence joins TRBV5-1 and TRBJ1-1; the D is unclear. This CDR3 comprises 14 residues. Between the trimmed V and J ends, which lost 4 bases and 3 bases, there was a span of 13 bases. CDR1 and CDR2 from the germline V gene are SGHRS and YFSETQ. CDR3 in amino acids: CASSAASGHTEAFF. In DNA, the CDR3 is TGCGCCAGCAGCGCCGCCAGTGGGCACACTGAAGCTTTCTTT.

This clonotype appeared a single time. The junction shows a germline mismatch at one end, possibly a read error. The CDR3 sequence is CVSSFREPGLQFF. Written as DNA, the CDR3 is TGTGTCAGCAGCTTCCGTGAGCCCGGACTACAGTTCTTT. V is TRBV11-3 and J is TRBJ2-1, with D maybe TRBD2 (6 bases). The germline V gene encodes CDR1 SGHNT and CDR2 YENEEA. This CDR3 is 13 amino acids long. Complete variable domain (other parts from reference TRBV11-3 and TRBJ2-1): EAGVVQSPRYKIIEKKQPVAFWCNPISGHNTLYWYLQNLGQGPELLIRYENEEAVDDSQLPKDRFSAERLKGVDSTLKIQPAELGDSAVYLCVSSFREPGLQFFGPGTRLTVL.

Concerning this clonotype: Being one base from a much bigger clone, this may be a read error. The V call is TRBV4-1, the J call TRBJ2-7; D ambiguous. This CDR3 is 15 amino acids long. Germline CDR1 and CDR2: MGHRA and YSYEKL. V was pared by 0 bases and J by 0 bases, with 9 bases between. The CDR3 is CASSQDRLSSYEQYF. CDR3 bases: TGCGCCAGCAGCCAAGACAGGCTCAGCTCCTACGAGCAGTACTTC.

Note on this clonotype: One end of the junction varies from germline; a read error may be responsible. The chain is built from TRBV11-2 and TRBJ2-6; D may be TRBD2 (6 bases). Per the germline V gene, CDR1 is SGHAT and CDR2 is FQNNGV. The CDR3 is 21 residues long. The CDR3 is CASSMGGDMGISLSGANALTF. DNA for the CDR3: TGTGCTAGCAGCATGGGGGGAGACATGGGCATTTCCCTCTCTGGGGCCAACGCCCTGACTTTC.

There are a few counts of this clonotype. One junction end disagrees with the germline gene, perhaps due to a read error. V is TRBV12-3 or TRBV12-4 and J is TRBJ1-1; D is perhaps TRBD1 (5 bases). The CDR3 totals 14 residues. CDR3: CASSSSDSNTAAFF. The CDR3 DNA reads TGTGCCAGCAGCTCTAGTGACAGCAATACTGCAGCTTTCTTT.

Within the sample, this clonotype is medium-sized. This chain links TRBV30 with TRBJ1-1; D unclear. Germline-derived CDR1 and CDR2 are GTSNPN and SVGIG (reference sequence). The ends were cut back, 3 bases at V and 0 bases at J, with 8 bases in the middle. This CDR3 region has 13 residues. CDR3 sequence: CAWRFVMNTEAFF. As DNA, the CDR3 is TGTGCCTGGAGATTCGTCATGAACACTGAAGCTTTCTTT.

A word on this clonotype: The junction and the germline gene differ at one end; a read error may be behind it. V usage is TRBV11-1 and J usage is TRBJ2-7; tentative D call: TRBD2 (6 bases). CDR3 size: 15 residues. Germline values: CDR1 SGHAT, CDR2 FQDESV (reference sequence). The CDR3 loop is CASSFEGSGEYEQYF. CDR3 DNA: TGTGCCAGCAGCTTTGAGGGATCGGGAGAATACGAACAGTACTTC.

On this clonotype itself: The CDR3 ends on some other residue instead of the conserved phenylalanine or tryptophan, so this is likely a read error. The DNA is left out, because the CDR3 cannot be placed on it with certainty; the CDR3 is given as TCRdb lists it. CDR3 region: CASSSPGTPRASEKYL. This sequence joins TRBV28 and TRBJ2-7; TRBD2, the D gene given by the table, was not confirmed from the DNA. Germline V lookup: CDR1 MDHEN, CDR2 SYDVKM. The CDR3 sequence runs 16 residues, both termini included.

Concerning this clonotype itself: Relative to the germline gene, one junction end is altered; a read error may explain this. V usage is TRBV7-8 and J usage is TRBJ2-7, with D possibly TRBD1 on 6 matching bases. The CDR3 covers 15 residues. Germline CDR1 and CDR2: SGHVS and FQNEAQ. The CDR3 DNA is TGTACCAGCAGCCCCCGACAGGACATCTCCTACAAGCAGTACTTC. It codes for CTSSPRQDISYKQYF.

This clonotype was counted ten times or more. The chain has TRBV5-1 and TRBJ2-7; TRBD1 or TRBD2 may be the D gene (5 bases each). This CDR3 has 13 residues. Germline loops: CDR1 SGHRS, CDR2 YFSETQ. The germline V and J ends were trimmed by 6 bases and 2 bases, with 12 bases remaining between them. The CDR3 region is CASTRDGAYEQYF. CDR3 in DNA: TGCGCCAGCACCCGGGACGGAGCCTACGAGCAGTACTTC. The complete variable domain, with remaining parts taken from reference TRBV5-1 and TRBJ2-7, reads KAGVTQTPRYLIKTRGQQVTLSCSPISGHRSVSWYQQTPGQGLQFLFEYFSETQRNKGNFPGRFSGRQFSNSRSEMNVSTLELGDSALYLCASTRDGAYEQYFGPGTRLTVT.

This clonotype was recorded once. J is TRBJ1-2 and V is TRBV6-6; D may be TRBD1 (6 bases). The CDR3 totals 16 residues. Germline CDR1 MNHNY, CDR2 SVGAGI (reference sequence). Deletions cut 4 bases from V and 5 bases from J, with 20 bases between. Here the CDR3 reads CASSSRRDTSNYGYTF. Written as DNA, the CDR3 is TGTGCCAGCAGTTCTAGGCGGGACACCTCCAATTATGGCTACACCTTC.

The chain uses TRBV5-6 and TRBJ2-3; D might be TRBD2 (7 bases). CDR1 and CDR2 (germline): SGHDT, YYEEEE. The CDR3 runs to 16 residues. The CDR3 is CVNSFRGGGGRAPQYF. The DNA of the CDR3 is TGTGTCAACAGCTTTCGCGGAGGGGGGGGCCGAGCTCCGCAGTATTTT. The entire variable domain, with the rest obtained from reference TRBV5-6 and TRBJ2-3, is as follows: DAGVTQSPTHLIKTRGQQVTLRCSPKSGHDTVSWYQQALGQGPQFIFQYYEEEERQRGNFPDRFSGHQFPNYSSELNVNALLLGDSALYLCVNSFRGGGGRAPQYFGPGTRLTVL.

A word on this clonotype: A read error may produce the germline difference seen at one junction end. V usage is TRBV6-2 or TRBV6-3 and J usage is TRBJ2-1, with a tentative D call TRBD2 (6 bases). The V gene's germline CDR1 is MNHEY and CDR2 SVGEGT. The CDR3 covers 15 residues. In DNA form, the CDR3 reads TGTGCCAGCAGTTACACGGAGGGAGACCTCAATGAGCAGTTATTC. The encoded protein is CASSYTEGDLNEQLF.

This chain joins TRBV29-1 and TRBJ2-7; perhaps TRBD2 as D (6 bases). The CDR3 runs to 16 residues. V was cut by 7 bases and J by 5 bases, with 27 bases left in between. Germline-derived CDR1 and CDR2 are SQVTM and ANQGSEA. The CDR3 DNA sequence: TGCAGCGCGCGGTCTAACGGGAGCTCAAGACACCACGAGCAGTACTTC. This sequence encodes CSARSNGSSRHHEQYF.

The chain employs TRBV7-8 and TRBJ2-7; TRBD1 agrees at 10 bases. Germline V gene data show CDR1 as SGHVS and CDR2 as FQNEAQ. V lost 4 bases and J lost 11; bases outside the gene matches: 17. The CDR3 totals 16 residues. The CDR3: CASSSTSTGGINEKYF. The CDR3 DNA is TGTGCCAGCAGCTCCACCTCGACAGGGGGCATCAATGAGAAGTACTTC.